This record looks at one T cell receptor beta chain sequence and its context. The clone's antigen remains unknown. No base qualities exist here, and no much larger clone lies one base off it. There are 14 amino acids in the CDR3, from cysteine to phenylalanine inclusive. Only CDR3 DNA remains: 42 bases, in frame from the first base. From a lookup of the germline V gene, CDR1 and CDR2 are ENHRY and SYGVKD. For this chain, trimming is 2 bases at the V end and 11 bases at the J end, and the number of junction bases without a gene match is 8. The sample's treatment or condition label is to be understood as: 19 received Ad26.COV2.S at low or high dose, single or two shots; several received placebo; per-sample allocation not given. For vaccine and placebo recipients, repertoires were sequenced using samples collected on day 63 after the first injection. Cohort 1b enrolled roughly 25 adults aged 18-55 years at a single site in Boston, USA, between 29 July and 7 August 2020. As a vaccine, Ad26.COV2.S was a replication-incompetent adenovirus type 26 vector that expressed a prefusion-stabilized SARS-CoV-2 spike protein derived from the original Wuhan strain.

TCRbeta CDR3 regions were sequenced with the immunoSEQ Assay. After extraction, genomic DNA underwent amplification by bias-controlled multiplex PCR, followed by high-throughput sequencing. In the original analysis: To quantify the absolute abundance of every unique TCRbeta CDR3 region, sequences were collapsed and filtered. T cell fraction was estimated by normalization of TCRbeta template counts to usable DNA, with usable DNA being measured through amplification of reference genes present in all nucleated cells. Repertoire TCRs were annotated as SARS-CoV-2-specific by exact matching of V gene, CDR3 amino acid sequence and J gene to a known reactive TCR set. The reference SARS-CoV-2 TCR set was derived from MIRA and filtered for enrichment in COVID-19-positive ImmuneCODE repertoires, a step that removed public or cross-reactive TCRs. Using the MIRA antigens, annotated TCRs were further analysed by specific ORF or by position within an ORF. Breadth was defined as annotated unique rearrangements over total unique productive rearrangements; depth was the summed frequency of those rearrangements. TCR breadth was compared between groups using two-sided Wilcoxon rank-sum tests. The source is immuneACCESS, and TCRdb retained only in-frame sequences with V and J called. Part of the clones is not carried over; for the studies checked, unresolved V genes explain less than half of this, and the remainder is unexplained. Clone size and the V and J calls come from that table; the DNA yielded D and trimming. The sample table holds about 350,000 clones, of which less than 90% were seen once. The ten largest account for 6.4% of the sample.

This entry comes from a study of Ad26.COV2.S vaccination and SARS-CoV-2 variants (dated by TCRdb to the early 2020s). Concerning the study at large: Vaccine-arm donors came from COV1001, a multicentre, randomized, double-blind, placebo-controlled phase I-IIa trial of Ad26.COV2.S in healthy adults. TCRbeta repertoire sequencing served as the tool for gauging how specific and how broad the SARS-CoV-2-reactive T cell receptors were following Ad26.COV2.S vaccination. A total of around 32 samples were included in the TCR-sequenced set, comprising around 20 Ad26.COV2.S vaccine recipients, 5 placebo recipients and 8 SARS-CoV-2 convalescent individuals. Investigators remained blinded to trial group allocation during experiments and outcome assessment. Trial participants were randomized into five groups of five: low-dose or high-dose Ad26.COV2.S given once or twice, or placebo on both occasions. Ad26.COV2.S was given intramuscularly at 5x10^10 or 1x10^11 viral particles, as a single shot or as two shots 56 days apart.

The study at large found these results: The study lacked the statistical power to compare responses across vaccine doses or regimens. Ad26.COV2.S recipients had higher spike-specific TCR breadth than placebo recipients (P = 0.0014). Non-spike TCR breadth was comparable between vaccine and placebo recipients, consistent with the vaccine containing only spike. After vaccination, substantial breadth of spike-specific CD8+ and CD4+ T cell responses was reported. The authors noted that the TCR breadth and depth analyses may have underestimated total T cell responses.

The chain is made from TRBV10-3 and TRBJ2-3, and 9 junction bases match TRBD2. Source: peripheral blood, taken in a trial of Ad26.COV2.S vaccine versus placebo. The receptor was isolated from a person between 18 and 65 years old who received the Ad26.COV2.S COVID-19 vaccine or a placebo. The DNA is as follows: TGTGCCATCAGTGAGGGGCGGGAGGGCCTAGGGCAGTATTTT. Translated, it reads CAISEGREGLGQYF.